A single TCR beta chain is shown here with its context. Its antigen is not identified. The unexposed donors gave CD4+ T cells in about 2010-2019, prior to COVID-19. After approximately 10 days of culture, CD4+ T cells were isolated. The V end lost 1 base, the J end lost 9 bases, and 10 bases lay between the germline ends. Per the germline V gene, CDR1 is SGHTA and CDR2 is FQGNSA. This CDR3 has 13 amino acids. The data were taken from a study of CD4 T cells in relation to SARS-CoV-2 and coronaviruses. Looking at the study overall: ViraFEST: approximately 10-day antigen culture of PBMCs, then TCR beta CDR3 sequencing.

Assay: immunoSEQ multiplex PCR; the TCRdb copy retains only in-frame clones and omits some. Here the sample spans some 23,000 clones, 75% to 85% being singletons. This chain uses TRBV7-2 with TRBJ1-5; a weak D match, TRBD1 (6 bases). The specimen was CD4+ T cells from PBMCs, cultured in vitro. The TCR was taken from a human donor in good health. The DNA of the CDR3 is TGTGCCAGCAGCTTAGAACAGGGTTCGCCCCAGCATTTT. This translates into CASSLEQGSPQHF. The whole variable domain, filled in from reference TRBV7-2 and TRBJ1-5, reads GAGVSQSPSNKVTEKGKDVELRCDPISGHTALYWYRQSLGQGLEFLIYFQGNSAPDKSGLPSDRFSAERTGGSVSTLTIQRTQQEDSAVYLCASSLEQGSPQHFGDGTRLSIL.